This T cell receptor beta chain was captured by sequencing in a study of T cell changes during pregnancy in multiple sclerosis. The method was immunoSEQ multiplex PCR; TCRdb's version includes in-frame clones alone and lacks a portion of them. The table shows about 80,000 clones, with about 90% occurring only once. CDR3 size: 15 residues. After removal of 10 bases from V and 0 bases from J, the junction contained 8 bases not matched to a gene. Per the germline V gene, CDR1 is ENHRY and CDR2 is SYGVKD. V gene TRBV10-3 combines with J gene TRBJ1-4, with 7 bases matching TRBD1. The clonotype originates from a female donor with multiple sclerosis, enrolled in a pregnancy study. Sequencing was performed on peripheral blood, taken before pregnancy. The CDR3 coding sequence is TGTGCCACCAGGGGGAGGGATGCAACTAATGAAAAACTGTTTTTT. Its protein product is CATRGRDATNEKLFF.